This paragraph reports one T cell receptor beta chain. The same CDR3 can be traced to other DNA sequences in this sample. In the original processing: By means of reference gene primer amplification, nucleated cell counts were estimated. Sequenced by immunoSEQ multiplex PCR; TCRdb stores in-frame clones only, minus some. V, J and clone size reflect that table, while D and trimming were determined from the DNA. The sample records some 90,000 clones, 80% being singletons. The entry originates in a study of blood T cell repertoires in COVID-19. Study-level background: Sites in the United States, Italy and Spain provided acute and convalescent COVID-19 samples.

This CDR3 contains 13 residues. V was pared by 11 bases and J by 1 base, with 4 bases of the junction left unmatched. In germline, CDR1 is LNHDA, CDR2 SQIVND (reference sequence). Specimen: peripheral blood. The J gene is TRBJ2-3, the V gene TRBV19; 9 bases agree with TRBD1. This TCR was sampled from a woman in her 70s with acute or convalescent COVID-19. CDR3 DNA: TGTGCCTCCCGGGACAGGGGCACAGATACGCAGTATTTT. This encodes CASRDRGTDTQYF.